This passage covers 19 T cell receptor beta chains from one sample sequenced in a study of cytomegalovirus exposure and HLA in healthy donors. The primer mix had 60 Vbeta and 13 Jbeta primers. Profiled with immunoSEQ multiplex PCR; TCRdb holds only in-frame clones, not every one. The sample contains about 200,000 clones, roughly 77% of which appear only once. The specimen was PBMCs. These receptors were obtained from a male donor in good health and CMV-seropositive.

CDR3 nucleotide sequence: TGTGCCAGCACCCTAGGACAGGGAACCGAATTTGAGCAGTTCTTC. Amino acids: CASTLGQGTEFEQFF. The chain combines TRBV5-4 with TRBJ2-1, with 8 bases that match TRBD1. From germline, CDR1 is SGHNT and CDR2 YYREEE (reference sequence). V gave up 6 bases and J gave up 9 bases; unmatched junction bases: 14. The CDR3 has 15 residues.

The chain links TRBV7-9 to TRBJ2-2; D might be TRBD1 (6 bases). V lost 5 bases and J lost 1, with 8 bases in between. Germline CDR1 SEHNR, CDR2 FQNEAQ (reference sequence). The CDR3 is 14 amino acids. CDR3 in DNA: TGTGCCAGCAGCCCAGGGGAGAACACCGGGGAGCTGTTTTTT. This gives the protein CASSPGENTGELFF.

This sequence joins TRBV9 and TRBJ2-7, with TRBD2 matching over 9 bases. The CDR3 sequence is 15 residues long. Germline lookup yields CDR1 SGDLS and CDR2 YYNGEE. J was trimmed by 4 bases and V by 4 bases; bases with no gene match: 9. The CDR3 nucleotides are TGTGCCAGCAGCCCTGGGACTAGCTTGGCGTACGAGCAGTACTTC. It encodes CASSPGTSLAYEQYF. Drawing the rest from reference TRBV9 and TRBJ2-7, the complete variable domain is DSGVTQTPKHLITATGQRVTLRCSPRSGDLSVYWYQQSLDQGLQFLIQYYNGEERAKGNILERFSAQQFPDLHSELNLSSLELGDSALYFCASSPGTSLAYEQYFGPGTRLTVT.

The chain links TRBV5-4 to TRBJ2-2; D may be TRBD2 (6 bases). The V end was cut by 6 bases, the J end by 5 bases, with 20 bases between. CDR1 and CDR2 from the germline V gene are SGHNT and YYREEE (reference sequence). This CDR3 comprises 16 residues. CDR3 sequence (DNA): TGTGCCAGCACCAATGGGGGGACTCAAGGGACCGGGGAGCTGTTTTTT. It translates to CASTNGGTQGTGELFF.

This clone has only one observation. This rearrangement joins TRBV6-5 to TRBJ1-2; D is undetermined. This CDR3 spans 13 amino acids. With 5 bases removed from V and 2 bases from J, the gap between germline ends came to 9 bases. Germline loops: CDR1 MNHEY, CDR2 SVGAGI. CDR3 in DNA: TGTGCCAGCAGTCGCACGGGGAACTATGGCTACACCTTC. This codes for CASSRTGNYGYTF.

In this sample, this clone turned up once. The rearrangement uses TRBV9 and TRBJ2-3; 8 bases are a match to TRBD2. Unmatched junction bases numbered 3, after V lost 0 bases and J lost 0 bases. The germline V gene has CDR1 SGDLS and CDR2 YYNGEE. The CDR3 totals 16 residues. For the CDR3, the DNA is TGTGCCAGCAGCGTAGAGGAGCGGGAGAGCACAGATACGCAGTATTTT. This gives the protein CASSVEERESTDTQYF.

This clone appeared a single time. V is TRBV5-1 and J is TRBJ2-1; 7 bases map to TRBD2. In germline, CDR1 is SGHRS, CDR2 YFSETQ. The CDR3 runs to 13 residues. The trim removed 2 bases at V and 9 bases at J, leaving 5 bases unmatched. Here the CDR3 reads CASSFGGVGEQFF. The CDR3, as DNA: TGCGCCAGCAGCTTTGGGGGGGTCGGTGAGCAGTTCTTC.

This rearrangement joins TRBV7-8 to TRBJ2-1, with D perhaps TRBD2 (6 bases). The CDR3 covers 20 residues. V lost 1 base and J lost 7, with 29 bases in between. The germline gives CDR1 SGHVS, CDR2 FQNEAQ. The CDR3 sequence: CASSLVRRALWGDDPNEQFF. In DNA form, the CDR3 reads TGTGCCAGCAGCTTAGTTCGTCGAGCGCTCTGGGGGGACGATCCTAATGAGCAGTTCTTC.

This rearrangement joins TRBV18 to TRBJ2-7; D might be TRBD1 (5 bases). The germline V gene has CDR1 KGHSH and CDR2 LQKENI. The CDR3 contains 13 residues. V shed 3 bases and J shed 2 bases, with 8 bases lying between them. CDR3 DNA: TGTGCCAGCTCACCGGGGCCAGCCTACGAGCAGTACTTC. This codes for CASSPGPAYEQYF.

J is TRBJ2-7 and V is TRBV4-2; D possibly corresponds to TRBD1 (6 bases). CDR1 LGHNA and CDR2 YNFKEQ come from the germline V gene. The CDR3 sequence is 14 residues long. The germline V and J ends were trimmed by 4 bases and 1 base, with 11 bases remaining between them. The CDR3: CASSLGQHSYEQYF. The DNA for the CDR3 is TGTGCCAGCAGCCTAGGACAGCATTCCTACGAGCAGTACTTC.

The rearrangement uses TRBV7-2 and TRBJ2-5, with a possible D match to TRBD1 (5 bases). The CDR3 totals 12 residues. Germline V gene lookup returns CDR1 SGHTA and CDR2 FQGNSA. The V end was cut by 5 bases, the J end by 9 bases, with 13 bases between. The CDR3 DNA follows: TGTGCCAGCAGCGAGGTGGGGCGTGCCCAGTACTTC. Residues: CASSEVGRAQYF.

The gene calls are TRBV15 and TRBJ2-7; 8 bases align to TRBD2. The tail of the sequence fits TRBJ2-1 better, so the J call may be wrong. Germline CDR1 and CDR2: LNHNV and YYDKDF (reference sequence). CDR3 size: 14 residues. CDR3 region: CATSKGLAGDEQFF. In DNA form, the CDR3 reads TGTGCCACCAGCAAGGGGCTAGCGGGCGATGAGCAGTTCTTC.

In this sample, this clone turned up a few times. The gene calls are TRBV6-6 and TRBJ2-2; 10 bases align to TRBD2. The CDR3 runs 15 residues. The germline CDR1 and CDR2 sequences are MNHNY and SVGAGI (reference sequence). V was clipped by 6 bases and J by 4 bases; unmatched bases: 5. The CDR3 nucleotides are TGTGCCAGCAGCTACAGCGGGGGGGGCACCGGGGAGCTGTTTTTT. Translation gives CASSYSGGGTGELFF.

The chain recombines TRBV10-3 with TRBJ2-7, with TRBD1 as a possible D gene (7 bases). Germline CDR1 reads ENHRY; CDR2 reads SYGVKD. Trimming removed 8 bases at V and 3 bases at J, with 17 bases between. The CDR3 runs to 14 residues. CDR3 coding DNA: TGTGCCATCTATGAGGGGGCTAGCGACTACGAGCAGTACTTC. It codes for CAIYEGASDYEQYF.

The chain is built from TRBV7-2 and TRBJ1-1; possibly TRBD1 for D (5 bases). Germline-derived CDR1 and CDR2 are SGHTA and FQGNSA. The V gene lost 5 bases and the J gene lost 1 base, with 14 bases spanning the gap. There are 15 residues in the CDR3. The CDR3 region has the DNA TGTGCCAGCAGCCCCCAGGGTTCAACGAACACTGAAGCTTTCTTT. Translated, it gives CASSPQGSTNTEAFF.

This sequence joins TRBV6-6 and TRBJ2-7; D ambiguous. CDR3 size: 12 residues. The germline V and J ends were trimmed by 2 bases and 3 bases, with 5 bases remaining between them. CDR1 is MNHNY and CDR2 is SVGAGI in the germline V gene (reference sequence). The CDR3 sequence: CASSYANYEQYF. As DNA, the CDR3 is TGTGCCAGCAGTTACGCGAACTACGAGCAGTACTTC.

The chain is built from TRBV7-3 and TRBJ2-2, with D uncertain. Trimming took off 1 base at V and 4 bases at J, with 4 bases between the two ends. This CDR3 has 13 residues. Germline lookup yields CDR1 SGHTA and CDR2 FQGTGA. CDR3 sequence reads: CASSLRSTGELFF. In DNA, the CDR3 is TGTGCCAGCAGCTTAAGGAGCACCGGGGAGCTGTTTTTT. The whole variable domain, filled in from reference TRBV7-3 and TRBJ2-2, reads GAGVSQTPSNKVTEKGKYVELRCDPISGHTALYWYRQSLGQGPEFLIYFQGTGAADDSGLPNDRFFAVRPEGSVSTLKIQRTERGDSAVYLCASSLRSTGELFFGEGSRLTVL.

This clone was seen a handful of times. The J gene is TRBJ2-1, the V gene TRBV12-5; the D gene is possibly TRBD2 (6 bases). CDR1 and CDR2 from the germline V gene are LGHNT and FRNRAP. The CDR3 extends over 14 amino acids. With 6 bases removed from V and 4 bases from J, the gap between germline ends came to 13 bases. The CDR3 spells CASGPGVGYNEQFF. CDR3 nucleotide sequence: TGTGCTAGTGGCCCGGGAGTCGGGTACAATGAGCAGTTCTTC. Filled out from reference TRBV12-5 and TRBJ2-1, the complete variable domain reads DARVTQTPRHKVTEMGQEVTMRCQPILGHNTVFWYRQTMMQGLELLAYFRNRAPLDDSGMPKDRFSAEMPDATLATLKIQPSEPRDSAVYFCASGPGVGYNEQFFGPGTRLTVL.

The chain couples TRBV6-6 to TRBJ2-5; tentative D call: TRBD2 (6 bases). This CDR3 spans 15 amino acids. V was pared by 2 bases and J by 11 bases, with 21 bases between. The germline gives CDR1 MNHNY, CDR2 SVGAGI (reference sequence). CDR3 nucleotides: TGTGCCAGCAGTTACATTGGTCCGACTACGGGGGAGCAGTACTTC. This translates into CASSYIGPTTGEQYF.